The T cell receptor (beta chain) described here comes from a study of molecular identifiers for immune sequencing clone quantification. Whole-study findings and limits: Highly expanded clone sizes could end up underestimated if a barcode were shared by identical TCR molecules.

This clonotype was recorded once. Its target is not known. Because the CDR3 is missing its conserved closing phenylalanine or tryptophan, this is likely a read error. The naive CD8 libraries originated from between roughly 18,000 and 1,000,000 sorted cells and drew on 10%, 30% or 50% RNA. Sorting captured naive CD8 T cells as CD8+CD4-CCR7+CD45RA+. CDR1 and CDR2 from the germline V gene are MNHEY and SMNVEV (reference sequence). The CDR3 loop spans 17 amino acids. Trimming removed 0 bases from V and 2 bases from J, with 16 bases in between. TCRdb reanalysed the PCR reads using MiXCR and keeps one entry per CDR3 protein. The sample shows 490,000 or so distinct CDR3 sequences, over 20% of them seen only once.

V is TRBV27 and J is TRBJ1-2, with D tentatively TRBD1 (5 bases). Sequenced material: naive CD8+ T cells from blood, with Jurkat cell RNA spiked in. Subset: FACS-sorted CD8+CD4-CCR7+CD45RA+ naive T cells. This TCR was recovered from a human donor in good health. Some libraries in this study had Jurkat cell RNA spiked in. The CDR3 is CASSLSRAGSLNYGYTL. The DNA for the CDR3 is TGTGCCAGCAGTTTATCGAGGGCAGGGTCCTTGAACTATGGCTACACCCTC.